Only a few counts were recorded for the clone carrying this T cell receptor beta chain. Its specificity is unknown. Individuals selected for sequencing had exhibited CD8+CD57+ cell expansion on flow cytometry. CDR1 is SGHNT, CDR2 YYREEE, per germline (reference sequence). The CDR3 has 16 residues. Trimming cost V 1 base and J 3 bases; bases outside gene matches: 7. This record belongs to a study of CD8+CD57+ T cells in acquired aplastic anemia. The study, taken as a whole, reports: Statistical testing detected no significant gap in CD8+ Simpson's diversity between patients and controls. Twenty-nine CD8+ CDR3 sequences were shared between patients and controls.

Investigators profiled TCR beta VDJ and CDR3 from genomic DNA template. TCRdb fed the reads into MiXCR, producing one record per CDR3 protein. The table includes about 180,000 distinct CDR3 sequences, less than 60% detected once. The sequence derives from a human donor with aplastic anemia. Sequenced: sorted CD4+, CD8+, or CD8+CD57+ T cells (not recorded which) from PBMCs. V is TRBV5-4 and J is TRBJ2-3; 8 positions agree with TRBD2. CDR3 bases: TGTGCCAGCAGCTTGTCCGGGACTAGTGGTACAGATACGCAGTATTTT. Translating it yields CASSLSGTSGTDTQYF. The full variable domain, with the rest looked up from reference TRBV5-4 and TRBJ2-3, is ETGVTQSPTHLIKTRGQQVTLRCSSQSGHNTVSWYQQALGQGPQFIFQYYREEENGRGNFPPRFSGLQFPNYSSELNVNALELDDSALYLCASSLSGTSGTDTQYFGPGTRLTVL.